This T cell receptor (beta chain) came from a study of T cell responses to AZD1222 COVID-19 vaccine. Study-level points and caveats: Elevations in Spike-specific TCR breadth and depth followed administration of two AZD1222 doses. Spike was spanned by vaccine-associated CD4 TCRs, which were dominant at 160-218 and 743-854. White British donors predominated, females outnumbered males, and clonal diversity was possibly underestimated. The reported proportion of spike-specific TCRs targeting unmutated variant regions was nearly half.

TCRdb's copy holds only in-frame clones and misses some; the assay was immunoSEQ multiplex PCR. The sample shows some 40,000 clones, about 90% of them seen only once. Germline CDR1 LGHDT, CDR2 YNNKEL (reference sequence). The CDR3 is made up of 17 amino acids. The J segment lost 1 base and the V segment lost 0 bases, leaving 4 bases of the junction unmatched. Worth noting for this clone: Its specificity is unknown.

Specimen: peripheral blood, collected 28 days after the second dose of the MenACWY control vaccine. The chain uses TRBV3-1 (or the pseudogene TRBV3-2) and TRBJ2-5, with TRBD2 identical over 11 bases. The sequence derives from an adult who received the MenACWY meningococcal vaccine as a control. DNA for the CDR3: TGTGCCAGCAGCCAAGAAGGGACTAGCGGCTTCCAAGAGACCCAGTACTTC. Its protein product is CASSQEGTSGFQETQYF.